These T cell receptor beta chains were read from a single sample in a study of blood T cell repertoires in COVID-19. This table comes from immunoSEQ multiplex PCR, and its TCRdb copy is limited to in-frame clones, with some not included. The sample lists 250,000 to 300,000 clones, approximately 91% seen once, with approximately 2.2% in the top ten. The sequencing input was peripheral blood. These receptors were obtained from a man aged 45-65 years with acute or convalescent COVID-19. The CDR3 runs from the conserved cysteine through the conserved F or W. The D gene is left open where the match is weak. Clone size is not always given. Where it is, it says once, few, many or a class for expanded clones.

j_call	d_call	v_call	clone_size	cdr3_aa	cdr3_nt
TRBJ2-7	TRBD1	TRBV15	.	CATSLRDRDYEQYF	TGTGCCACCAGTCTCCGGGACAGGGACTACGAGCAGTACTTC
TRBJ2-1	TRBD2	TRBV27	.	CASSNLAVSYNEQFF	TGTGCCAGCAGTAACCTAGCGGTCTCCTACAATGAGCAGTTCTTC
TRBJ2-7	.	TRBV30	few	CASGRTYEQYF	TGTGCAAGTGGGAGAACCTACGAGCAGTACTTC
TRBJ2-1	.	TRBV27	once	CASSLPDSLGNEQFF	TGTGCCAGCAGTTTGCCTGACAGCTTAGGCAATGAGCAGTTCTTC
TRBJ2-3	TRBD1	TRBV27	.	CASSPLQGAGTDTQYF	TGTGCCAGCAGTCCACTACAGGGGGCAGGCACAGATACGCAGTATTTT
TRBJ2-2	TRBD1	TRBV10-1	.	CASSPAGTGEGGELFF	TGCGCCAGCAGTCCTGCCGGGACAGGGGAAGGGGGGGAGCTGTTTTTT
TRBJ1-5	.	TRBV6-5	.	CASTREGFSNQPQHF	TGTGCCAGCACCAGGGAGGGCTTTAGCAATCAGCCCCAGCATTTT
TRBJ2-6	TRBD1	TRBV3-1/TRBV3-2	once	CASSQGAGGFGANVLTF	TGTGCCAGCAGCCAAGGCGCAGGGGGCTTTGGGGCCAACGTCCTGACTTTC
TRBJ2-1	.	TRBV4-2	.	CASSQIVGGHNEQFF	TGTGCCAGCAGCCAAATTGTGGGGGGACACAATGAGCAGTTCTTC
TRBJ2-2	.	TRBV7-9	.	CASTLWGTGEDTGELFF	TGTGCCAGCACCCTTTGGGGTACAGGGGAGGATACCGGGGAGCTGTTTTTT
TRBJ2-7	TRBD1	TRBV5-4	.	CASSLGVGGTGNYEQYF	TGTGCCAGCAGCTTGGGGGTAGGGGGGACAGGCAACTACGAGCAGTACTTC
TRBJ1-1	.	TRBV30	.	CAWNSQGWEVCF	TGTGCCTGGAACAGCCAAGGGTGGGAGGTTTGCTTT
TRBJ2-2	.	TRBV24-1	.	CATSDLNSPTGELFF	TGTGCCACCAGTGATTTGAACTCCCCCACCGGGGAGCTGTTTTTT
TRBJ1-2	TRBD1	TRBV11-2	.	CASSLQGAGYTF	TGTGCCAGCAGCTTGCAGGGGGCTGGCTACACCTTC
TRBJ1-1	.	TRBV5-6	.	CASRFGQTGEAFF	TGTGCCAGCAGGTTCGGACAGACGGGTGAAGCTTTCTTT
TRBJ2-1	.	TRBV6-5	.	CASRPGANNEQFF	TGTGCCAGCAGACCGGGAGCAAACAATGAGCAGTTCTTC
TRBJ1-5	.	TRBV7-2	.	CASSFQHRDGNQPQHF	TGTGCCAGCAGCTTCCAACACAGGGATGGCAATCAGCCCCAGCATTTT
TRBJ1-1	.	TRBV12-3/TRBV12-4	.	CASRITENTEAFF	TGTGCCAGCAGAATTACAGAGAACACTGAAGCTTTCTTT
TRBJ2-7	.	TRBV7-8	.	CASSPLGAYEQYF	TGTGCCAGCAGCCCTCTCGGAGCATACGAGCAGTACTTC
TRBJ1-1	.	TRBV7-9	once	CASSLGGLGTEAFF	TGTGCCAGCAGCTTGGGGGGTCTTGGCACTGAAGCTTTCTTT
TRBJ2-7	TRBD2	TRBV7-3	.	CASSVIAGKASEQYF	TGTGCCAGCAGCGTTATAGCGGGGAAGGCCTCCGAGCAGTACTTC
TRBJ1-4	TRBD1	TRBV30	.	CALPGGPNEKLFF	TGTGCCCTCCCAGGGGGCCCTAATGAAAAACTGTTTTTT
TRBJ2-2	TRBD2	TRBV5-1	.	CASSLGLAGNANTGELFF	TGCGCCAGCAGCTTGGGACTAGCGGGGAATGCGAACACCGGGGAGCTGTTTTTT